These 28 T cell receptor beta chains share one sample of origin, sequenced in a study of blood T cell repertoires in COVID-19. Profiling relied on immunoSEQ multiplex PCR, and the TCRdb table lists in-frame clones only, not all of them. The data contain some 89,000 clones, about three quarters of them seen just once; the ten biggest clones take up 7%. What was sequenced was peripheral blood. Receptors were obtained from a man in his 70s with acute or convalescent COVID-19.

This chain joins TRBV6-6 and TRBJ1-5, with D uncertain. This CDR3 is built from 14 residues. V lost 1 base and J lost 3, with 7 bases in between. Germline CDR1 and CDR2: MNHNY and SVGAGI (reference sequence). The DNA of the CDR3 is TGTGCCAGCAGTTACTTGGGAGTCAATCAGCCCCAGCATTTT. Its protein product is CASSYLGVNQPQHF.

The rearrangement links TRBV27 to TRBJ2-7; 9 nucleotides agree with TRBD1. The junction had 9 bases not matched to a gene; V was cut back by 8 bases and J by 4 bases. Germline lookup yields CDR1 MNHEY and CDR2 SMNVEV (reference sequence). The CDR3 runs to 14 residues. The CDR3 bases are TGTGCCAGCTCCCCCGGGACAGGGCCATACGAGCAGTACGTC. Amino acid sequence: CASSPGTGPYEQYV.

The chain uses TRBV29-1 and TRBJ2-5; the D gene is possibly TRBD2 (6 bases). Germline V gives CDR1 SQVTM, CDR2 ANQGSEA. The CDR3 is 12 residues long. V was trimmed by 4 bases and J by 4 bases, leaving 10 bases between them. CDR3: CSVGDLGETQYF. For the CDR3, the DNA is TGCAGCGTTGGGGACTTGGGAGAGACCCAGTACTTC.

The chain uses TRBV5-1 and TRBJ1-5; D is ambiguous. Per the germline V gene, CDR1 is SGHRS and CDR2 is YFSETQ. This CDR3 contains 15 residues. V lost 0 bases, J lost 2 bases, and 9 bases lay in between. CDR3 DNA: TGCGCCAGCAGCTTGGCGGGAAGTGGCAATCAGCCCCAGCATTTT. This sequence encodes CASSLAGSGNQPQHF. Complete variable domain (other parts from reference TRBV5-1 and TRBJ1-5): KAGVTQTPRYLIKTRGQQVTLSCSPISGHRSVSWYQQTPGQGLQFLFEYFSETQRNKGNFPGRFSGRQFSNSRSEMNVSTLELGDSALYLCASSLAGSGNQPQHFGDGTRLSIL.

The CDR3 protein is CATSSGVAGPYNEQFF. The DNA of the CDR3 is TGTGCCACCAGCAGTGGGGTGGCGGGGCCTTACAATGAGCAGTTCTTC. The chain joins TRBV15 to TRBJ2-1, with TRBD2 as a possible D gene (6 bases). The CDR3 has 16 residues. CDR1 is LNHNV and CDR2 is YYDKDF in the germline V gene (reference sequence). The V gene lost 3 bases and the J gene lost 4 bases, with 16 bases spanning the gap.

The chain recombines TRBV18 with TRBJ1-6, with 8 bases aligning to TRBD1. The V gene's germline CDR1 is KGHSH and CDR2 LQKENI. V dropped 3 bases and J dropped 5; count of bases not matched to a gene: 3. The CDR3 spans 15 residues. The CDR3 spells CASSPTGVNNSPLHF. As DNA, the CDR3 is TGTGCCAGCTCACCGACAGGGGTGAATAATTCACCCCTCCACTTT.

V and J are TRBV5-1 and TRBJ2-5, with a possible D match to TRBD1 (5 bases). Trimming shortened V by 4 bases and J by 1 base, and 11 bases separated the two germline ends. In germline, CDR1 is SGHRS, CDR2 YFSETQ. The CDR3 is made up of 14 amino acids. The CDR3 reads CASSPTQGQETQYF. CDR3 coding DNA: TGCGCCAGCAGCCCGACCCAGGGCCAAGAGACCCAGTACTTC.

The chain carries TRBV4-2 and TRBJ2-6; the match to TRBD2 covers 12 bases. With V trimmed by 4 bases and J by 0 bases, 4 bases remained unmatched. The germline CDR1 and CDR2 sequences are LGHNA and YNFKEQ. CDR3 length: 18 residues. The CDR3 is CASSLGTSGYSGANVLTF. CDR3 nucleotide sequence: TGTGCCAGCAGCCTCGGGACTAGCGGGTACTCTGGGGCCAACGTCCTGACTTTC.

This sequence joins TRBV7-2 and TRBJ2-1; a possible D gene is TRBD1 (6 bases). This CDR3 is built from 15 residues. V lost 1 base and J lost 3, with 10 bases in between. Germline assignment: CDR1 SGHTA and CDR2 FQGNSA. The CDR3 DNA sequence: TGTGCCAGCAGCTTAGGGGGGCCGGGCTACAATGAGCAGTTCTTC. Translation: CASSLGGPGYNEQFF.

The CDR3 DNA reads as TGCGCCAGCAGCTTGGGGACAGGGGACGGCTACACCTTC. The encoded protein is CASSLGTGDGYTF. V and J are TRBV5-1 and TRBJ1-2; TRBD1 matches 9 bases. The CDR3 contains 13 residues. CDR1 is SGHRS and CDR2 is YFSETQ in the germline V gene. V lost 0 bases and J lost 8; bases outside the gene matches: 2.

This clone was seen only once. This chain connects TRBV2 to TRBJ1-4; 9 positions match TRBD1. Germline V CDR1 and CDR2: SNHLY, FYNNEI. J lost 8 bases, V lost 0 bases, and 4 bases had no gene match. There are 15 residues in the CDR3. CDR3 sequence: CASSEAGQGGEKLFF. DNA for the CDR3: TGTGCCAGCAGTGAAGCGGGACAGGGTGGGGAAAAACTGTTTTTT. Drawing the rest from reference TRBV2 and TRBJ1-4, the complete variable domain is EPEVTQTPSHQVTQMGQEVILRCVPISNHLYFYWYRQILGQKVEFLVSFYNNEISEKSEIFDDQFSVERPDGSNFTLKIRSTKLEDSAMYFCASSEAGQGGEKLFFGSGTQLSVL.

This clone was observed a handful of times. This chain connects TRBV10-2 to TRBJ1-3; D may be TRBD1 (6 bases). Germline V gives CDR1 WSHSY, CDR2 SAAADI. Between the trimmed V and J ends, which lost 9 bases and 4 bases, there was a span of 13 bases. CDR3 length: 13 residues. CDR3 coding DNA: TGCGCCAGTAACAGGGAAATGGGAAACACCATATATTTT. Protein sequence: CASNREMGNTIYF.

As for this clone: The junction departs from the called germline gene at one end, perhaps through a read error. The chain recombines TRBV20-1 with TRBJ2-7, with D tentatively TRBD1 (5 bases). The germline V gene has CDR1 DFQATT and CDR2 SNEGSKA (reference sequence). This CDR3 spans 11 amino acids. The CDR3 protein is CSAGDSYEQYF. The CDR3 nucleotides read TGCAGTGCTGGAGACAGTTACGAGCAGTACTTC.

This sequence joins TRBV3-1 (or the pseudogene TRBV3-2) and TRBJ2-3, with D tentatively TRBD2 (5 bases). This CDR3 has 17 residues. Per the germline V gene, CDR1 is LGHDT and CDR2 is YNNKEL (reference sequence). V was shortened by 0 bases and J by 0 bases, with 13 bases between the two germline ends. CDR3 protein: CASSQDGGGFSTDTQYF. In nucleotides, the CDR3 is TGTGCCAGCAGCCAAGACGGAGGCGGGTTTAGCACAGATACGCAGTATTTT.

The CDR3 here is CASSLHYKEVEKLFF. CDR3 sequence (DNA): TGTGCCAGCAGTTTACACTACAAGGAGGTAGAAAAACTGTTTTTT. V usage is TRBV27 and J usage is TRBJ1-4; the D is unclear. CDR3 length equals 15 residues. CDR1 MNHEY and CDR2 SMNVEV come from the germline V gene (reference sequence). V gave up 2 bases and J gave up 8 bases, with 15 bases separating them. The variable domain in full, completed from reference TRBV27 and TRBJ1-4, reads EAQVTQNPRYLITVTGKKLTVTCSQNMNHEYMSWYRQDPGLGLRQIYYSMNVEVTDKGDVPEGYKVSRKEKRNFPLILESPSPNQTSLYFCASSLHYKEVEKLFFGSGTQLSVL.

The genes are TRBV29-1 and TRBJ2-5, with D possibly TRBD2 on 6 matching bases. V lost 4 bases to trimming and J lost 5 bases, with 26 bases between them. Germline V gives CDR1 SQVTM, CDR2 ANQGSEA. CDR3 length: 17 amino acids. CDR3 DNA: TGCAGCGTTGCCTTCGATGGGTCGGGACTCTTTGGGGAGACCCAGTACTTC. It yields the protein CSVAFDGSGLFGETQYF. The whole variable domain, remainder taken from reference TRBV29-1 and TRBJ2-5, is SAVISQKPSRDICQRGTSLTIQCQVDSQVTMMFWYRQQPGQSLTLIATANQGSEATYESGFVIDKFPISRPNLTFSTLTVSNMSPEDSSIYLCSVAFDGSGLFGETQYFGPGTRLLVL.

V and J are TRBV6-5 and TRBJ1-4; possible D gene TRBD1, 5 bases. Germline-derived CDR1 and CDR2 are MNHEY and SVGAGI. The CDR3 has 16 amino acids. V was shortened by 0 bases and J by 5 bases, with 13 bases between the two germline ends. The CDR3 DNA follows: TGTGCCAGCAGTTACTCGATTCGGGAGGGGAATGAAAAACTGTTTTTT. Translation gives CASSYSIREGNEKLFF.

CDR3 sequence (DNA): TGTGCCAGCAGCTTGTTGGGGGGAAGCAATCAGCCCCAGCATTTT. Its protein product is CASSLLGGSNQPQHF. The V gene is TRBV5-8, the J gene TRBJ1-5; weak D call: TRBD1 (5 bases). The CDR3 has 15 amino acids. Trimming removed 1 base from V and 1 base from J, with 9 bases in between. Germline CDR1 is SGHTS and CDR2 is YDEGEE.

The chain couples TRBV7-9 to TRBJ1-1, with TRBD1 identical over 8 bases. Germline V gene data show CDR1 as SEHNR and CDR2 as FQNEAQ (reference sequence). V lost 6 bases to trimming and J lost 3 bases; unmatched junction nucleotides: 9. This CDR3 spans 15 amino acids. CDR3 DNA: TGTGCCAGCAGTTATTCGTCGACAGGGGACACTGAAGCTTTCTTT. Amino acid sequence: CASSYSSTGDTEAFF.

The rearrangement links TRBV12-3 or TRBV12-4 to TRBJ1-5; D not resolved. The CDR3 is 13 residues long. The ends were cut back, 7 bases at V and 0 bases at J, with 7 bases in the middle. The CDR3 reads CASTGLSNQPQHF. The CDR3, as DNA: TGTGCCAGCACAGGACTTAGCAATCAGCCCCAGCATTTT.

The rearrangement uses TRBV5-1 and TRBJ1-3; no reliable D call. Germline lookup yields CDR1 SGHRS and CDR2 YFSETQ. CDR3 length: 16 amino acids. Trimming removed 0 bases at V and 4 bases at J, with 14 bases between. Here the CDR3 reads CASSLDSGNTGNTIYF. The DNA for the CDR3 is TGCGCCAGCAGCTTGGACTCGGGGAACACCGGAAACACCATATATTTT.

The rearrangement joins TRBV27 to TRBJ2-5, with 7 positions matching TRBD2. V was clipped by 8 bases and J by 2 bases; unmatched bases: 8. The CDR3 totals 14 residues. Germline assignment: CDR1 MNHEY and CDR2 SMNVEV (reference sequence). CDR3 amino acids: CASSRRGRQETQYF. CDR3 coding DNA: TGTGCCAGCTCACGGCGGGGGAGACAAGAGACCCAGTACTTC.

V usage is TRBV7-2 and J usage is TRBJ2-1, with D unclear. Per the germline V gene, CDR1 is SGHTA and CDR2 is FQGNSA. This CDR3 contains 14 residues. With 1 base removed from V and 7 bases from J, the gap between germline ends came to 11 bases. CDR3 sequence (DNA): TGTGCCAGCAGCTTAGACCCTCACGGGAATGAGCAGTTCTTC. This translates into CASSLDPHGNEQFF.

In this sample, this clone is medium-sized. CDR3: CASSGGTGSYNEQFF. The DNA for the CDR3 is TGTGCCAGCAGCGGCGGGACAGGGTCATACAATGAGCAGTTCTTC. This chain connects TRBV7-9 to TRBJ2-1; TRBD1 matches at 9 bases. V gave up 5 bases and J gave up 4 bases; unmatched junction bases: 6. Germline V CDR1 and CDR2: SEHNR, FQNEAQ (reference sequence). This CDR3 is built from 15 residues. Based on the CDR3 plus reference TRBV7-9 and TRBJ2-1, the full variable domain is DTGVSQNPRHKITKRGQNVTFRCDPISEHNRLYWYRQTLGQGPEFLTYFQNEAQLEKSRLLSDRFSAERPKGSFSTLEIQRTEQGDSAMYLCASSGGTGSYNEQFFGPGTRLTVL.

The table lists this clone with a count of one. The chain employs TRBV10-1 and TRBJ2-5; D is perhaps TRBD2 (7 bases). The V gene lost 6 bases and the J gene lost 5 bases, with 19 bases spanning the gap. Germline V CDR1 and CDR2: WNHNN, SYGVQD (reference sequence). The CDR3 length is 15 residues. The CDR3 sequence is CASSPNVGGQETQYF. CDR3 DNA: TGCGCCAGCAGCCCAAACGTCGGGGGGCAGGAGACCCAGTACTTC.

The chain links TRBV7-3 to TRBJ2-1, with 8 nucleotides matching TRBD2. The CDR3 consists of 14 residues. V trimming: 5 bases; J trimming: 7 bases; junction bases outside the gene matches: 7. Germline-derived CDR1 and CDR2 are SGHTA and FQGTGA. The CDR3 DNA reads TGTGCCAGCAGCGTAGCGGGACGTCGGAATGAGCAGTTCTTC. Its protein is CASSVAGRRNEQFF.

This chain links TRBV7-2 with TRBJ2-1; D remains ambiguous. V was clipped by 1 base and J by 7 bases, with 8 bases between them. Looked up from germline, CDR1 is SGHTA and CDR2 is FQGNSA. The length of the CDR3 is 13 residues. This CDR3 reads CASSLERYNEQFF. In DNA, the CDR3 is TGTGCCAGCAGCTTAGAACGGTATAATGAGCAGTTCTTC.

Written as DNA, the CDR3 is TGTGCCAGCAGTTTATCACGTACAGGTTTCGGAACTCACGAGCAGTACTTC. Protein: CASSLSRTGFGTHEQYF. V is TRBV27 and J is TRBJ2-7; tentative D call: TRBD1 (5 bases). CDR3 size: 17 residues. The germline V gene encodes CDR1 MNHEY and CDR2 SMNVEV (reference sequence). The V end was cut by 0 bases, the J end by 5 bases, with 20 bases between.